This T cell receptor beta chain is drawn from a study of blood T cells in healthy people across ages. A second roughly 6 to 12 cycle PCR used barcoded and J-beta primers. A template-switch adaptor that had 12 random nucleotides put a tag on each cDNA molecule. TCRdb processed the 5' RACE reads anew with MiXCR; each CDR3 protein has one entry. This repertoire shows hundreds of thousands of distinct CDR3 sequences, roughly half found once; its top ten account for approximately 51%. Study conclusions and caveats: Estimates of diversity drawn from one million T cells were considered underestimates.

Concerning this clonotype: The antigen is unknown.

Peripheral blood, about 10 milliliters per donor, was collected. Germline V lookup: CDR1 SGHVS, CDR2 FNYEAQ. V was clipped by 2 bases and J by 4 bases, with 9 bases between them. The CDR3 contains 14 residues. Sequenced sample: blood. This chain links TRBV7-6 with TRBJ2-1; the D gene is possibly TRBD2 (6 bases). This receptor was taken from a man in his sixties in good health. The CDR3 DNA is TGTGCCAGCAGCTTAAATGCGGGATACAATGAGCAGTTCTTC. Its translation: CASSLNAGYNEQFF.